Listed below are T cell receptor beta chains from one sample, sequenced in a study of control samples from healthy donors and cancer patients. TCRdb's copy holds only in-frame clones and misses some; the assay was immunoSEQ multiplex PCR. The sample carries about 120,000 clones, approximately 90% recorded once. Sequencing was performed on blood. The receptor source for this set is a man aged 35-49 years in good health. Both conserved end residues are trimmed from each CDR3. The order of the fields is CDR3 protein, V gene.

cdr3_aa: SVVHNGYTDTQY
v_call: TRBV29-1

cdr3_aa: ASSLIGSGNTIY
v_call: TRBV5-1

cdr3_aa: ATSSSVAYEQY
v_call: TRBV15

cdr3_aa: ASSPLTPRAYNEQF
v_call: TRBV27

cdr3_aa: ATGTGRNTDTQY
v_call: TRBV15

cdr3_aa: ASSDPSGGYPSYEQY
v_call: TRBV2

cdr3_aa: ASSGTGGNQPQH
v_call: TRBV9

cdr3_aa: ASSHRDRGDTQY
v_call: TRBV6-2/TRBV6-3

cdr3_aa: ASREGGFSAETQY
v_call: TRBV6-5

cdr3_aa: ASSLYLGQTYEQY
v_call: TRBV27

cdr3_aa: ASSQESGGPYEQY
v_call: TRBV4-1

cdr3_aa: ASSFHGGSANTGELF
v_call: TRBV7-3

cdr3_aa: ASGPAAQGRNSPLH
v_call: TRBV4-1

cdr3_aa: ASSHQSSGANVLT
v_call: TRBV4-1

cdr3_aa: ASRGTGLNSNQPQH
v_call: TRBV2

cdr3_aa: ASSYSIQALNGNEKLF
v_call: TRBV6-2/TRBV6-3